The next 17 T cell receptor beta chains were all read from a single sample in a study of blood T cell repertoires in COVID-19. Sequencing was performed with immunoSEQ multiplex PCR; in TCRdb, only in-frame clones are kept and a portion is missing. The sample consists of about 190,000 clones, roughly 80% of them appearing once. Sequencing used peripheral blood. These receptors were obtained from a man aged 25 to 40 with active or convalescent COVID-19.

This chain joins TRBV5-6 and TRBJ1-6; 7 bases fit TRBD1. In germline, CDR1 is SGHDT, CDR2 YYEEEE. CDR3 length: 15 amino acids. V shed 2 bases, J shed 4 bases, and the junction held 3 bases outside the gene matches. The CDR3 coding sequence is TGTGCCAGCAGCTTCGGGACAGCTTATAATTCACCCCTCCACTTT. Translated, it gives CASSFGTAYNSPLHF.

This sequence joins TRBV6-2 or TRBV6-3 and TRBJ2-1; 9 nucleotides align to TRBD2. CDR1 is MNHEY and CDR2 is SVGEGT in the germline V gene. After removal of 6 bases from V and 6 bases from J, the junction contained 12 bases not matched to a gene. There are 16 residues in the CDR3. CDR3 nucleotide sequence: TGTGCCAGCAGCTTACTTTCGGCGGGAGGGGGCAATGAGCAGTTCTTC. Translating gives CASSLLSAGGGNEQFF.

The CDR3 DNA is TGTGCCAGCAGCCATGGGGGGAGGACTGAAGCTTTCTTT. This encodes CASSHGGRTEAFF. J is TRBJ1-1 and V is TRBV3-1 (or the pseudogene TRBV3-2); D perhaps matches TRBD1 (5 bases). The V and J ends lost 3 bases and 5 bases respectively, with 10 bases between them. Germline lookup yields CDR1 LGHDT and CDR2 YNNKEL (reference sequence). This CDR3 spans 13 amino acids.

The V gene is TRBV27, the J gene TRBJ1-2, with unresolved D. Germline V gene sequence: CDR1 MNHEY, CDR2 SMNVEV (reference sequence). Trimming removed 7 bases at V and 2 bases at J, with 11 bases between. The CDR3 loop spans 13 amino acids. The CDR3 coding sequence is TGTGCCAGCACAGGCGCCGGCAACTATGGCTACACCTTC. It codes for CASTGAGNYGYTF.

This sequence joins TRBV24-1 and TRBJ2-5; 8 bases align to TRBD1. V lost 1 base to trimming and J lost 5 bases; unmatched junction nucleotides: 11. The CDR3 contains 17 residues. The germline CDR1 and CDR2 sequences are KGHDR and SFDVKD. The CDR3 DNA is TGTGCCACCAGTGATTTAGAGGGACAGGCAGGGGACGAGACCCAGTACTTC. Translated, it gives CATSDLEGQAGDETQYF.

This clone has just a few counts. The V and J genes are TRBV7-2 and TRBJ1-1; D might be TRBD1 (6 bases). The CDR3 runs 13 residues. V was clipped by 5 bases and J by 5 bases, with 12 bases between them. Germline CDR1 reads SGHTA; CDR2 reads FQGNSA. CDR3 DNA sequence: TGTGCCAGCAGCGCCCTCAGGGGTACTGAAGCTTTCTTT. It is translated as CASSALRGTEAFF.

V is TRBV7-9 and J is TRBJ2-3; no firm D call. CDR3 length: 12 residues. V was cut by 2 bases and J by 4 bases, with 4 bases left in between. CDR1 and CDR2 from the germline V gene are SEHNR and FQNEAQ (reference sequence). The CDR3 region has the DNA TGTGCCAGCAGCTTATATCCAGATACGCAGTATTTT. The encoded protein is CASSLYPDTQYF. Complete variable domain (other parts from reference TRBV7-9 and TRBJ2-3): DTGVSQNPRHKITKRGQNVTFRCDPISEHNRLYWYRQTLGQGPEFLTYFQNEAQLEKSRLLSDRFSAERPKGSFSTLEIQRTEQGDSAMYLCASSLYPDTQYFGPGTRLTVL.

The table lists this clone with a count of one. V and J are TRBV5-4 and TRBJ1-2; TRBD1 might be the D (5 bases). The CDR3 is 16 residues long. The V gene's germline CDR1 is SGHNT and CDR2 YYREEE (reference sequence). Trimming shortened V by 5 bases and J by 4 bases, and 21 bases separated the two germline ends. CDR3: CASRGKEGPDVYGYTF. The DNA of the CDR3 is TGTGCCAGCAGGGGGAAGGAGGGGCCAGACGTCTATGGCTACACCTTC.

V is TRBV11-3 and J is TRBJ2-7; 8 positions match TRBD2. J was trimmed by 2 bases and V by 1 base; bases with no gene match: 4. Germline loops: CDR1 SGHNT, CDR2 YENEEA. The CDR3 is 15 amino acids. The CDR3 DNA reads TGTGCCAGCAGCTTAGTGGCGGGGGGCGCCTACGAGCAGTACTTC. It is translated as CASSLVAGGAYEQYF. Full variable domain (rest looked up from reference TRBV11-3 and TRBJ2-7): EAGVVQSPRYKIIEKKQPVAFWCNPISGHNTLYWYLQNLGQGPELLIRYENEEAVDDSQLPKDRFSAERLKGVDSTLKIQPAELGDSAVYLCASSLVAGGAYEQYFGPGTRLTVT.

This clone was counted between two and nine times. This chain connects TRBV30 to TRBJ1-1, with D unresolved. Looked up from germline, CDR1 is GTSNPN and CDR2 is SVGIG (reference sequence). The CDR3 has 13 residues. Trimming removed 2 bases from V and 3 bases from J, with 10 bases in between. In DNA form, the CDR3 reads TGTGCCTGGAGTAGCCAGCGGCACACTGAAGCTTTCTTT. It yields the protein CAWSSQRHTEAFF.

The chain combines TRBV10-3 with TRBJ1-3; D uncertain. The CDR3 runs 13 residues. V was clipped by 0 bases and J by 4 bases, with 4 bases between them. Per germline, CDR1 ENHRY and CDR2 SYGVKD. The CDR3 reads CAISESQGNTIYF. Here the CDR3 DNA reads TGTGCCATCAGTGAGTCACAGGGAAACACCATATATTTT.

The rearrangement joins TRBV19 to TRBJ2-1; 11 bases match TRBD2. Losses at the gene ends were 6 bases for V and 6 bases for J; bases not matched to a gene: 10. Germline loops: CDR1 LNHDA, CDR2 SQIVND (reference sequence). The CDR3 has 16 residues. DNA of the CDR3: TGTGCCAGTAGCACAACCTTAGCGGGGGGGCGCAATGAGCAGTTCTTC. The encoded protein is CASSTTLAGGRNEQFF.

This clone was recorded once. CDR3 nucleotides: TGTGCCAGCAGCGAGTACAGGTGTCCGGGCACCTACGAGCAGTACGTC. Translated: CASSEYRCPGTYEQYV. This chain connects TRBV9 to TRBJ2-7; tentatively, D is TRBD1 (5 bases). Germline V gene lookup returns CDR1 SGDLS and CDR2 YYNGEE. The V end was cut by 3 bases, the J end by 2 bases, with 18 bases between. The CDR3 loop spans 16 amino acids.

This chain uses TRBV18 with TRBJ2-3; TRBD1 aligns across 7 bases. Germline trimming cut 2 bases from V and 0 bases from J; bases unmatched to any gene: 8. The CDR3 is 17 residues long. In germline, CDR1 is KGHSH, CDR2 LQKENI. The CDR3 coding sequence is TGTGCCAGCTCACCAAATGGCCGGACAGGTAGCACAGATACGCAGTATTTT. Its translation: CASSPNGRTGSTDTQYF.

V gene TRBV7-9 combines with J gene TRBJ2-6; D may be TRBD2 (6 bases). This CDR3 has 17 residues. V was shortened by 4 bases and J by 5 bases, with 18 bases between the two germline ends. CDR1 and CDR2 from the germline V gene are SEHNR and FQNEAQ (reference sequence). CDR3: CASSSPYPDYRANVLTF. CDR3 coding DNA: TGTGCCAGCAGCTCACCTTACCCGGACTACAGGGCCAACGTCCTGACTTTC. Full variable domain (missing parts from reference TRBV7-9 and TRBJ2-6): DTGVSQNPRHKITKRGQNVTFRCDPISEHNRLYWYRQTLGQGPEFLTYFQNEAQLEKSRLLSDRFSAERPKGSFSTLEIQRTEQGDSAMYLCASSSPYPDYRANVLTFGAGSRLTVL.

CDR3 DNA: TGTGCCAGCCCTAGCGGGAAAGACTTTGCTGGGGCCAACGTCCTGACTTTC. Amino acid sequence: CASPSGKDFAGANVLTF. The chain recombines TRBV6-4 with TRBJ2-6; 9 bases map to TRBD2. Germline assignment: CDR1 MRHNA and CDR2 SNTAGT. The CDR3 length is 17 residues. V shed 8 bases and J 2 bases; nucleotides not matched to a gene: 10.

The chain links TRBV6-5 to TRBJ2-7; possible D gene TRBD2, 7 bases. The CDR3 spans 15 residues. Germline V lookup: CDR1 MNHEY, CDR2 SVGAGI. Between the trimmed V and J ends, which lost 2 bases and 4 bases, there was a span of 15 bases. The CDR3 is CASSYEGRGLYEQYF. In DNA, the CDR3 is TGTGCCAGCAGTTACGAAGGGCGGGGGCTATACGAGCAGTACTTC.